This TCR beta chain was sequenced during a study of human T cells and chemical hapten exposure. Study background: Donors were sensitized with 2% DPC on the upper inner arm. After 6 days, upper back 0.01% DPC patch tests were scored.

Specified time point: pre-sensitization, week 0. Described treatment: therapeutic diphenylcyclopropenone sensitization with weekly scalp DPC. Findings and limits, study-wide: Counts of TCRs expanded at PT1 correlated positively with patch test score.

This clonotype was counted at least ten times. Its antigen remains unknown. With V trimmed by 10 bases and J by 6 bases, 3 bases remained unmatched. The CDR3 sequence is 12 residues long. Per the germline V gene, CDR1 is ENHRY and CDR2 is SYGVKD. The library put unique molecular identifiers onto individual cDNA molecules. TCRdb reanalysed the RACE reads using MiXCR and keeps one entry per CDR3 protein. The repertoire holds around 300,000 distinct CDR3 sequences, with around 5.5% as singletons. The receptor's source is a woman aged 18-29 years with alopecia areata. Some clones in this sample may be carry-over from other donors' samples. Sample: whole blood, taken in connection with sensitization to the hapten diphenylcyclopropenone (DPC). V is TRBV10-3 and J is TRBJ2-2, with 9 nucleotides matching TRBD1. The DNA for the CDR3 is TGTGCCACCGGGACAGGGCCCGGGGAGCTGTTTTTT. It specifies CATGTGPGELFF.